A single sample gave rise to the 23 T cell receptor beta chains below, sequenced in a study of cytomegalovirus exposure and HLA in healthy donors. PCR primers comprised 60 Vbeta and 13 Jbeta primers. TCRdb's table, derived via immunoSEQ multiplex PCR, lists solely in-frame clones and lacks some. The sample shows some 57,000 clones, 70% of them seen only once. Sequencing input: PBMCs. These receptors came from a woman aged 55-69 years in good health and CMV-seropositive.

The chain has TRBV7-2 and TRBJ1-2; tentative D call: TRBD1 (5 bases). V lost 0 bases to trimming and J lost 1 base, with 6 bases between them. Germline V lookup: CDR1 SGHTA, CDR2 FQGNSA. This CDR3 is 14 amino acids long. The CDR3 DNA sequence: TGTGCCAGCAGCTTAGCGCAGGGTAACTATGGCTACACCTTC. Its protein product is CASSLAQGNYGYTF.

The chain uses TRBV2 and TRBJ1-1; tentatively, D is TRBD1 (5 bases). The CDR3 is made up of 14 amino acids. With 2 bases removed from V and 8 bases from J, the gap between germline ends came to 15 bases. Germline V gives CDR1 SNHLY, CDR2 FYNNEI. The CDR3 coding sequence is TGTGCCAGCAGTGAACCAGGATCCCCAGGGGAAGCTTTCTTT. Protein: CASSEPGSPGEAFF.

The CDR3 loop reads CASSVGRGVNNEQFF. The CDR3 region has the DNA TGTGCCAGCAGCGTAGGAAGGGGCGTAAACAATGAGCAGTTCTTC. This sequence joins TRBV9 and TRBJ2-1; the D gene is possibly TRBD1 (5 bases). Germline V CDR1 and CDR2: SGDLS, YYNGEE. The CDR3 runs to 15 residues. Trimming left V 0 bases short and J 5 bases short, with 12 bases between.

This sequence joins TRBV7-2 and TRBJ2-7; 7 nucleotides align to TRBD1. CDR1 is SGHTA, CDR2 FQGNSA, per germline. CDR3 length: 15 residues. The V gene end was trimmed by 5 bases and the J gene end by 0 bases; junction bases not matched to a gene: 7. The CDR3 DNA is TGTGCCAGCAGCCGCGACAGGGCAAACTCCTACGAGCAGTACTTC. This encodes CASSRDRANSYEQYF.

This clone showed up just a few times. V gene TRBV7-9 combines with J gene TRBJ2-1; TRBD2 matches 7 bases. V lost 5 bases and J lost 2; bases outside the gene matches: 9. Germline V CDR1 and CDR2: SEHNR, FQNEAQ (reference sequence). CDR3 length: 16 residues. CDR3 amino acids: CASSPRAGETYNEQFF. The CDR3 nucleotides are TGTGCCAGCAGCCCGAGGGCGGGGGAGACCTACAATGAGCAGTTCTTC.

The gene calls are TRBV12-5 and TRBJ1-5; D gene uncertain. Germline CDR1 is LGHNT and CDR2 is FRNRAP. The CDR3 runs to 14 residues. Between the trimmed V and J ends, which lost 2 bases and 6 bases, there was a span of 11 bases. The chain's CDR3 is CASGLPGSGQPQHF. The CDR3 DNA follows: TGTGCTAGTGGTTTGCCGGGGTCGGGTCAGCCCCAGCATTTT.

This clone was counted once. The DNA for the CDR3 is TGTGCCAGCAGGATAACCAAGGGGGCCAGTAGCACAGATACGCAGTATTTT. Protein: CASRITKGASSTDTQYF. The V call is TRBV2, the J call TRBJ2-3; 7 bases match TRBD1. Germline assignment: CDR1 SNHLY and CDR2 FYNNEI. The ends lost 6 bases at V and 0 bases at J; junction bases unmatched: 12. The CDR3 has 17 residues.

CDR3 protein: CASSWQGTGSGNTIYF. The CDR3 nucleotides are TGCGCCAGCAGCTGGCAAGGGACAGGGTCTGGAAACACCATATATTTT. V usage is TRBV5-1 and J usage is TRBJ1-3, with 9 bases that match TRBD1. The germline CDR1 and CDR2 sequences are SGHRS and YFSETQ. The CDR3 totals 16 residues. Trimming removed 3 bases from V and 1 base from J; junction bases left unmatched: 5.

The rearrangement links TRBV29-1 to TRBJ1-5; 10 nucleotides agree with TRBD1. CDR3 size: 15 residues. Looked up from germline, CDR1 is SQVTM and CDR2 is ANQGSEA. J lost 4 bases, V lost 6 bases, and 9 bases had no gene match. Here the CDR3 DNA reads TGCAGCGTGGCGGCCGGGACAGGGGCGAATCAGCCCCAGCATTTT. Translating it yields CSVAAGTGANQPQHF.

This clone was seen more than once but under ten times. This CDR3 reads CASSHSVGGDPYNEQFF. The CDR3 DNA reads as TGTGCCAGCAGCCACTCCGTAGGGGGGGACCCTTACAATGAGCAGTTCTTC. The chain uses TRBV14 and TRBJ2-1, with D possibly TRBD2 on 7 matching bases. The germline V gene encodes CDR1 SGHDN and CDR2 FVKESK. With 3 bases removed from V and 4 bases from J, the gap between germline ends came to 19 bases. CDR3 size: 17 residues.

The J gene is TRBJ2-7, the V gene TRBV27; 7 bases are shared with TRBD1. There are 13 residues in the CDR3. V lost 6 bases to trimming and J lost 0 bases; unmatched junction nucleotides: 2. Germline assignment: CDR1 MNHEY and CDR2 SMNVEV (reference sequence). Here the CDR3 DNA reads TGTGCCAGCAGGCGACAGGGCTCCTACGAGCAGTACTTC. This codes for CASRRQGSYEQYF.

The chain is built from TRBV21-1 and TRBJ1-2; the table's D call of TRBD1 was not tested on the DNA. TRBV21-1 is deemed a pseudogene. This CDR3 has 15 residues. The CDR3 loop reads CASSTKRQESYGYTF. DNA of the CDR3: TGTGCCAGCAGCACCAAACGACAGGAGTCCTATGGCTACACCTTC.

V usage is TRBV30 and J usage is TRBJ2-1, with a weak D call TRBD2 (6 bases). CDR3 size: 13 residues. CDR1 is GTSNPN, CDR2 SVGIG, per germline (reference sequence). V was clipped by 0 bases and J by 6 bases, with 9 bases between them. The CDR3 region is CAWSVAGPNEQFF. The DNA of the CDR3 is TGTGCCTGGAGTGTAGCGGGCCCCAATGAGCAGTTCTTC.

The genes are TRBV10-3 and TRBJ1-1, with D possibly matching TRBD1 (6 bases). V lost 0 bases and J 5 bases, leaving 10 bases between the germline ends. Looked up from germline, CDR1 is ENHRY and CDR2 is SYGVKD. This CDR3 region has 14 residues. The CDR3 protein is CAISESYRVTEAFF. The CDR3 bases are TGTGCCATCAGTGAGTCGTACAGGGTGACTGAAGCTTTCTTT.

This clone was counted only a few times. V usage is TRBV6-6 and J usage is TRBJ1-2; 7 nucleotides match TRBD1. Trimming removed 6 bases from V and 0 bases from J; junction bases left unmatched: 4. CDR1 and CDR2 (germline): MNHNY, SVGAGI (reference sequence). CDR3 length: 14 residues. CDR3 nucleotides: TGTGCCAGCAGGTCTGGACAGGCTAACTATGGCTACACCTTC. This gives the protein CASRSGQANYGYTF.

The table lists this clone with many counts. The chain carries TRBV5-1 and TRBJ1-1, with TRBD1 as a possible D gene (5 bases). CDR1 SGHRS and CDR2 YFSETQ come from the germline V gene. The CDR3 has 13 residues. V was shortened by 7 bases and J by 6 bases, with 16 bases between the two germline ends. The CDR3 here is CASARRGEAEAFF. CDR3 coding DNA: TGCGCCAGCGCTCGTAGGGGCGAGGCTGAAGCTTTCTTT. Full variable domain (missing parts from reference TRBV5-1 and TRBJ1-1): KAGVTQTPRYLIKTRGQQVTLSCSPISGHRSVSWYQQTPGQGLQFLFEYFSETQRNKGNFPGRFSGRQFSNSRSEMNVSTLELGDSALYLCASARRGEAEAFFGQGTRLTVV.

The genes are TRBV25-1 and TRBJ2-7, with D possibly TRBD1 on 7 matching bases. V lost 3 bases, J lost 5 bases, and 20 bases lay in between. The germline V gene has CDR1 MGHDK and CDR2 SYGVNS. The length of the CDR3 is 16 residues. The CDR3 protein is CASSDHKWRGLDEQYF. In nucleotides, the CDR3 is TGTGCCAGCAGTGACCATAAGTGGAGGGGGCTCGACGAGCAGTACTTC.

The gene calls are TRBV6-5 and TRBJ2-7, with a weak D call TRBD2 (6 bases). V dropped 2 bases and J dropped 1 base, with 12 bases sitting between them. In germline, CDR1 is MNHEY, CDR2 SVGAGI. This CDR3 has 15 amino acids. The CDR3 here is CASSYKTSFSYEQYF. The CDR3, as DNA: TGTGCCAGCAGTTACAAAACTAGCTTTTCCTACGAGCAGTACTTC.

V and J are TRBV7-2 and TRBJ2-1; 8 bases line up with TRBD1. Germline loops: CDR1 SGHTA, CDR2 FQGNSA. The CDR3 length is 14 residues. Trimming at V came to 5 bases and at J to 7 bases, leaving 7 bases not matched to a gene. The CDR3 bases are TGTGCCAGCAGCCCGGACAGGGCCAGGAATGAGCAGTTCTTC. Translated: CASSPDRARNEQFF.

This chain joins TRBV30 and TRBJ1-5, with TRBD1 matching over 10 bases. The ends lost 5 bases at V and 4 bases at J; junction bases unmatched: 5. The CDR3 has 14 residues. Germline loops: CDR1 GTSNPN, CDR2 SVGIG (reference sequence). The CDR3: CAWDGTGANQPQHF. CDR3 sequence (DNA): TGTGCCTGGGATGGGACAGGGGCTAATCAGCCCCAGCATTTT.

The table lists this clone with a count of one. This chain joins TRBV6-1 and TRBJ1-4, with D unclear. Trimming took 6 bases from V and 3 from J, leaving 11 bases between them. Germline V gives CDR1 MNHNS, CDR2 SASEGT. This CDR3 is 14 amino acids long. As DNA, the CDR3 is TGTGCCAGCAGGGAGTGGGTGGCTAATGAAAAACTGTTTTTT. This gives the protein CASREWVANEKLFF.

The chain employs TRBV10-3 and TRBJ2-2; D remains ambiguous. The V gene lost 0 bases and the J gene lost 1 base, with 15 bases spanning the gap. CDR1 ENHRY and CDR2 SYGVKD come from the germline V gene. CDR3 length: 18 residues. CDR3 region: CAISESKMIQQNTGELFF. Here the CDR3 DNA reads TGTGCCATCAGTGAGTCGAAAATGATACAGCAGAACACCGGGGAGCTGTTTTTT.

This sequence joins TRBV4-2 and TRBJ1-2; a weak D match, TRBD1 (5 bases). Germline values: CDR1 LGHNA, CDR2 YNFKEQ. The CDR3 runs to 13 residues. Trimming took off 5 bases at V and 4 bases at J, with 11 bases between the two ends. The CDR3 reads CASSLEGLYGYTF. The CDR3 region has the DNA TGTGCCAGCAGCTTGGAGGGACTCTATGGCTACACCTTC.